Included here is one T cell receptor beta chain sequence, with context. The antigen it recognizes is unknown. Base quality data are lacking; no much larger clone is found one base away. This record comes from a study of cytotoxic CD8 clonotypes in ibrutinib-treated CLL (dated by TCRdb to the early 2020s). In the study overall: The cohort was composed of under 12 relapsed/refractory and fewer than 16 treatment-naive patients; IGHV unmutated status was identified in 17 patients. Responses were partial in around 25 patients and complete in 2; after median approximately 69 months follow-up, approximately 15 stayed in remission and 12 progressed. Samples at response were collected after a median of 12 months of treatment, with a range of roughly 6 to 36 months. Samples averaged about 260,000 productive templates and some 96,000 productive rearrangements. Of the 86 participants in the trial, about 25 had longitudinal samples available. Cryopreserved peripheral blood mononuclear cells were collected at three points: before therapy, at response, and at either sustained remission or disease progression. Every remission and progressive disease sample was obtained while ibrutinib was still being received by the patients. What the work shows at the level of the full study, not this receptor alone: Public clonotypes were rare and either shrank or stayed stable during treatment, and the rise in clonality at ibrutinib response reflected expansion of private clonotypes. Baseline clonality was found to be higher than that of age-matched healthy donors and was strongly correlated with circulating CD8+ T-cell counts. An increase in clonality was observed at ibrutinib response, with clonality remaining stable during sustained remission and falling back toward baseline at progression. Lymph node repertoires were not examined, and the timing of sampling was not matched between patients in sustained remission and those whose disease progressed.

On a MiSeq, deep resolution sequencing aimed for a depth between 1 in 1 million and 1 in 200,000 T cells, with each clonotype covered roughly 10x on average. TCR beta libraries were generated with the immunoSEQ hsTCRB Kit. In the authors' own workflow: ImmunoSEQ Data Assistant and ImmunoSEQ Analyzer were used for data analysis, and V, D and J genes were assigned according to IMGT definitions. Clonality was computed as one minus normalized Shannon entropy of productive rearrangement frequencies, ranging from 0 to 1. Public clonotype analysis was restricted to overrepresented clonotypes comprising at least 0.05% of each patient's repertoire. Some twelve repertoires from age-matched healthy donors, obtained from immuneACCESS, served as clonality controls. Sourced from immuneACCESS, this table was stored by TCRdb with only in-frame sequences that have V and J called. A share of the clones is absent; for the studies checked, an unresolved V gene accounts for under half, and the remainder has no known explanation. V and J calls and clone size are those listed in that table; D and trimming were worked out from the DNA. This sample is represented by about 69,000 clones; approximately 80% of them were singletons. Of the sample, about 8% is held by the ten largest clones.

The time point tag for this specimen amounts to: progressive disease on ibrutinib. For TCR beta library preparation, about 1.8 micrograms of genomic DNA were isolated from cryopreserved PBMCs. Longitudinal blood samples from CLL patients receiving ibrutinib monotherapy were subjected to high-throughput TCR beta sequencing. The patients were enrolled in a single-center, open-label phase 2 trial of ibrutinib monotherapy. This TCR derives from a human donor with chronic lymphocytic leukemia. This material consisted of PBMCs, taken at disease progression, from a patient treated with ibrutinib.

CDR3 sequence: CASSQGHLTGQPQHF. The DNA reads as follows: TGCGCCAGCAGCCAAGGGCACTTAACGGGCCAGCCCCAGCATTTT. In this chain, TRBV4-1 is recombined with TRBJ1-5, with an unclear D gene assignment. The CDR3 numbers 15 residues from cysteine through phenylalanine. Kept here is only the CDR3 DNA, which spans 45 bases and is read in frame from base 1. According to the germline V gene, CDR1 reads MGHRA and CDR2 reads YSYEKL. V is clipped by 1 base and J by 7 bases, and the sequence between their germline boundaries is 14 bases long.